This TCR beta chain emerged from a study of T-cell reconstitution after alpha-beta-depleted transplantation in children. Study findings and constraints: About two months after transplant, alpha-beta T cells reportedly came from several hundred expanded graft clones. There were some patients whose high TCRbeta diversity at day 60 came from surviving recipient T cells and thymic progenitors. It was newly produced T cells that mostly accounted for T-cell counts and diversity one year after transplant.

Remarks on this clonotype: Its target is not known.

As it was prepared, the TCRbeta library received unique molecular identifiers. TCRdb ran MiXCR on the PCR reads and lists one entry per CDR3 protein. The data show about 16,000 distinct CDR3 sequences, with about 8% seen just once and 36% held by the top ten. V dropped 3 bases and J dropped 6 bases, with 18 bases sitting between them. The CDR3 extends over 15 amino acids. CDR1 is DFQATT, CDR2 SNEGSKA, per germline (reference sequence). The chain carries TRBV20-1 and TRBJ2-1; perhaps TRBD2 as D (6 bases). The sequencing used PBMCs, mostly from graft donor cells, collected 60 days after TCRalphabeta/CD19-depleted stem cell transplant. This TCR derives from a boy younger than two who had a stem cell transplant for Wiskott-Aldrich syndrome, so the T cells may come from the graft donor. The CDR3 DNA reads as TGCAGTGCTAGGTTGGGATTTCGGGGGTCCAATGAGCAGTTCTTC. Protein: CSARLGFRGSNEQFF.